The clone carrying this T cell receptor (beta chain) was observed a handful of times. This sample stems from a study of patients and donors after allogeneic stem cell transplantation. One entry per CDR3 protein, called by TCRdb with MiXCR from the RT-PCR reads. Here the sample spans roughly 180,000 distinct CDR3 sequences, less than 45% being singletons. The sequencing input was blood, either unsorted or a sorted T cell fraction (not recorded which). This receptor was obtained from a human donor who was either an allogeneic HSCT recipient or a stem cell or donor lymphocyte infusion donor (not recorded which). It is not recorded whose cells these are; they may come from a transplant donor.

The CDR3 DNA follows: TGCGCCAGCAGCTTATCTAGCGGGCTCTCCTACGAGCAGTACTTC. Translated, it gives CASSLSSGLSYEQYF. V usage is TRBV5-1 and J usage is TRBJ2-7, with 8 bases that match TRBD2. Germline V gives CDR1 SGHRS, CDR2 YFSETQ. V lost 2 bases, J lost 0 bases, and 4 bases stayed unmatched. This CDR3 is built from 15 residues.